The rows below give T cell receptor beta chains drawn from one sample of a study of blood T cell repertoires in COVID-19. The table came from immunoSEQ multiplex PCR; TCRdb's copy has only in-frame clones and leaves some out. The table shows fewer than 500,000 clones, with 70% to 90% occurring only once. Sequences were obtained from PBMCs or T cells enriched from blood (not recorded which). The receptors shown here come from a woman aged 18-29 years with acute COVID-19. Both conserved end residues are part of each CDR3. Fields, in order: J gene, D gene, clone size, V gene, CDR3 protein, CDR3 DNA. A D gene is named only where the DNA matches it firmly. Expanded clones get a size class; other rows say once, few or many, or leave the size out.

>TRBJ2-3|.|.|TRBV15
CAIRQGGTDTQYF
TGTGCCATCCGGCAGGGCGGCACAGATACGCAGTATTTT
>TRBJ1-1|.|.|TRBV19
CASRYQGKGMNTEAFF
TGTGCCAGTCGATACCAGGGTAAGGGGATGAACACTGAAGCTTTCTTT
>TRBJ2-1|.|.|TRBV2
CASRGPSVPYNEQFF
TGTGCCAGCAGGGGCCCGTCGGTTCCCTACAATGAGCAGTTCTTC
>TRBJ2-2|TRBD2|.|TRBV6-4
CASRRLAGTGELFF
TGTGCCAGCAGAAGACTAGCGGGCACCGGGGAGCTGTTTTTT
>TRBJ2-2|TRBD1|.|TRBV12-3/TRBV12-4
CAEGTDNTGELFF
TGTGCCGAGGGGACAGATAACACCGGGGAGCTGTTTTTT
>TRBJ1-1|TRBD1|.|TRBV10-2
CASRYQPGQATEAFF
TGCGCCAGCAGATATCAACCGGGACAGGCGACTGAAGCTTTCTTT
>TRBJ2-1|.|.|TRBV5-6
CASSLEGRYNEQFF
TGTGCCAGCAGCTTGGAGGGGCGGTACAATGAGCAGTTCTTC
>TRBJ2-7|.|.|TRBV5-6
CASRGGFYEQYF
TGTGCCAGCAGGGGGGGTTTCTACGAGCAGTACTTC
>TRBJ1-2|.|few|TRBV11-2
CASRSWGRRANYGYTF
TGTGCCAGCCGAAGTTGGGGGCGCCGAGCTAACTATGGCTACACCTTC
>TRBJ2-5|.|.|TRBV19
CASSELVKETQYF
TGTGCCAGTAGCGAGCTGGTCAAAGAGACCCAGTACTTC
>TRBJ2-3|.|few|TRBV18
CASSRGESTDTQYF
TGTGCCAGCTCACGGGGCGAATCCACAGATACGCAGTATTTT
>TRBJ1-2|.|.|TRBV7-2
CASSLEARVYYGYTF
TGTGCCAGCAGCTTAGAGGCCAGGGTTTACTATGGCTACACCTTC
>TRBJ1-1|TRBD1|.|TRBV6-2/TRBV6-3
CASSNPRQGGMNTEAFF
TGTGCCAGCAGTAACCCGAGACAGGGGGGGATGAACACTGAAGCTTTCTTT
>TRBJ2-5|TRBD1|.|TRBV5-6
CASSSGTGGMKETQYF
TGTGCCAGCAGCTCCGGGACAGGGGGTATGAAGGAGACCCAGTACTTC
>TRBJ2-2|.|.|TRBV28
CASSPPGGGRTGELFF
TGTGCCAGCAGTCCCCCGGGAGGGGGCCGGACCGGGGAGCTGTTTTTT
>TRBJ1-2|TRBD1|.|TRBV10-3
CAISELMVGDSTNYGYTF
TGTGCCATCAGTGAATTGATGGTCGGGGACAGCACTAACTATGGCTACACCTTC
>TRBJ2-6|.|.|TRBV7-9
CASSFRTVTGSGANVLTF
TGTGCCAGCAGCTTCAGGACAGTGACAGGCTCTGGGGCCAACGTCCTGACTTTC
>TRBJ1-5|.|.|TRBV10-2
CASSQPGGNQPQHF
TGCGCCAGCAGTCAGCCAGGGGGCAATCAGCCCCAGCATTTT
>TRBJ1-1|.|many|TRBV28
CASSLEISTEAFF
TGTGCCAGCAGTTTAGAGATTAGCACTGAAGCTTTCTTT
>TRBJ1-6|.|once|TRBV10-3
CAIRTDNSPLHF
TGTGCCATAAGGACAGATAATTCACCCCTCCACTTT
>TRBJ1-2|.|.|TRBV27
CASSLKGFSGYTF
TGTGCCAGCAGTTTAAAGGGGTTCAGCGGCTACACCTTC
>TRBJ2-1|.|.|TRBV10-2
CASSEEGTGGLYNEQFF
TGCGCCAGCAGTGAGGAAGGGACTGGGGGACTCTACAATGAGCAGTTCTTC
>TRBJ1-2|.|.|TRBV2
CANPTGNYGYTF
TGTGCCAATCCGACGGGGAACTATGGCTACACCTTC
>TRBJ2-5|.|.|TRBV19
CASSRGPEIQETQYF
TGTGCCAGTAGTAGGGGGCCCGAGATTCAAGAGACCCAGTACTTC
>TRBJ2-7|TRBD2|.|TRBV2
CASSPLAGGYEQYF
TGTGCCAGCAGTCCCTTAGCGGGAGGTTACGAGCAGTACTTC
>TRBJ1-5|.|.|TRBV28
CASSPWGVHQPQHF
TGTGCCAGCAGCCCTTGGGGGGTGCATCAGCCCCAGCATTTT
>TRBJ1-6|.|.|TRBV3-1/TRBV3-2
CASSSLEQNNSPLHF
TGTGCCAGCAGCTCGCTAGAGCAAAATAATTCACCCCTCCACTTT
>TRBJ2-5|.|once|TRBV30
CAWSGAGTVQETQYF
TGTGCCTGGAGTGGTGCGGGAACAGTCCAAGAGACCCAGTACTTC
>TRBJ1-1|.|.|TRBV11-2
CASSSQVNTEAFF
TGTGCCAGCAGCTCTCAGGTAAACACTGAAGCTTTCTTT
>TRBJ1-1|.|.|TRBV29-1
CSVGQLSTEAFF
TGCAGCGTAGGACAGTTGAGTACTGAAGCTTTCTTT
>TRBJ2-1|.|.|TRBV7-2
CASSLVPAGPYNEQFF
TGTGCCAGCAGCTTAGTCCCCGCAGGGCCTTACAATGAGCAGTTCTTC
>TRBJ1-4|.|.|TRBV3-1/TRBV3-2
CASSQVMNGSSPNEKLFF
TGTGCCAGCAGCCAAGTGATGAACGGGTCTTCCCCTAATGAAAAACTGTTTTTT
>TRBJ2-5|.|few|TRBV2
CASSEARSGDRETQYF
TGTGCCAGCAGTGAAGCGAGGTCAGGGGATCGAGAGACCCAGTACTTC
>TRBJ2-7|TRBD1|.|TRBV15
CATSREGTGGSHEQYF
TGTGCCACCAGCAGAGAGGGGACAGGGGGCTCCCACGAGCAGTACTTC
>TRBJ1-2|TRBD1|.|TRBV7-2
CASSPDRGLGYTF
TGTGCCAGCAGCCCGGACAGGGGACTTGGCTACACCTTC
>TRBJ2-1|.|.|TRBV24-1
CATSDFTGVSRNEQFF
TGTGCCACCAGTGATTTTACGGGGGTTAGTCGCAATGAGCAGTTCTTC
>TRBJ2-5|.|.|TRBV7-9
CASSLAGGQETQYF
TGTGCCAGCAGCCTCGCCGGAGGGCAAGAGACCCAGTACTTC
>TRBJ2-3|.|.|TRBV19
CASSIGLGTDTQYF
TGTGCCAGTAGTATCGGCCTAGGCACAGATACGCAGTATTTT
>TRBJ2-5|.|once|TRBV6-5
CASSNLAGETQYF
TGTGCCAGCAGCAACCTTGCGGGGGAGACCCAGTACTTC
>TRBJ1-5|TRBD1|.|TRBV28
CASSLSQGSQPQHF
TGTGCCAGCAGTTTATCACAGGGGTCTCAGCCCCAGCATTTT
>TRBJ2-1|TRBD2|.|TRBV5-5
CASTRKYSGSIDEQFF
TGTGCCAGCACGAGGAAGTATAGCGGGAGTATCGATGAGCAGTTCTTC
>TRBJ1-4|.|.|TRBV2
CASSGGGMVEKLFF
TGTGCCAGCAGTGGCGGGGGGATGGTTGAAAAACTGTTTTTT
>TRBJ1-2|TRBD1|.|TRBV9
CASTSSQGAQVVLSYTF
TGTGCCAGCACCTCATCACAGGGGGCGCAGGTCGTTTTATCCTACACCTTC